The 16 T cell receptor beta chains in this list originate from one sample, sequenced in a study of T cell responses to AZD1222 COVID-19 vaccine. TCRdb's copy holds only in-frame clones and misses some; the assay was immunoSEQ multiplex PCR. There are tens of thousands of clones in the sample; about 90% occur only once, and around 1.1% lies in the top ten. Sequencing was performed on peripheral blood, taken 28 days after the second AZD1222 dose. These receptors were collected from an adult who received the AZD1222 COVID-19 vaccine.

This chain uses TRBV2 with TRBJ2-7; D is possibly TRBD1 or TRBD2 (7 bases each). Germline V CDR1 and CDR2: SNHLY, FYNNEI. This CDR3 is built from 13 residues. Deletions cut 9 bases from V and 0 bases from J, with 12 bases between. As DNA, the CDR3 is TGTGCCAGTGCAGGGGGGGTCTCCTACGAGCAGTACTTC. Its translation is CASAGGVSYEQYF.

CDR3 sequence reads: CASSLVSYEQYF. The CDR3 bases are TGTGCCAGCAGCTTGGTTTCCTACGAGCAGTACTTC. This sequence joins TRBV5-5 and TRBJ2-7; D gene unclear. Trimming stripped 0 bases from V and 1 base from J, with 2 bases between. The CDR3 spans 12 residues. Germline V lookup: CDR1 SGHKS, CDR2 YYEKEE (reference sequence).

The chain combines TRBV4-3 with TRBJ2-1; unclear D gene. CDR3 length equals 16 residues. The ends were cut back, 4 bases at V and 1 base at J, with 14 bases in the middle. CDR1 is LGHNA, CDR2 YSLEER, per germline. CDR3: CASSLSLLGSYNEQFF. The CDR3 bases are TGCGCCAGCAGCCTATCCCTTTTAGGGTCCTACAATGAGCAGTTCTTC.

The CDR3 sequence is CASSRHGTSGSNEQFF. The CDR3 DNA sequence: TGTGCCAGCAGCAGGCACGGGACTAGCGGGAGTAATGAGCAGTTCTTC. The V and J genes are TRBV21-1 and TRBJ2-1; TRBD2, the table's D call, lacks a check against the DNA. TRBV21-1 is designated a pseudogene. CDR3 length: 16 residues.

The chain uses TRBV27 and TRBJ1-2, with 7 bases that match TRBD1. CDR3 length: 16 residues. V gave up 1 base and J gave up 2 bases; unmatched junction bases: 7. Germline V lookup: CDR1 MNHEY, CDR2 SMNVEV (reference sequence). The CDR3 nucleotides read TGTGCCAGCAGTTTATTCGGCAGGGGGGCCAACTATGGCTACACCTTC. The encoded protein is CASSLFGRGANYGYTF.

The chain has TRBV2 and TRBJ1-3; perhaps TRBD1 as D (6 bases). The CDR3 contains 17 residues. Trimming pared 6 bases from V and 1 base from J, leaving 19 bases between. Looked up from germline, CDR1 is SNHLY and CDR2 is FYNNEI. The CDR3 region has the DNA TGTGCCAGCAGCGACATCGGGAGGGGGGGTTCTGGAAACACCATATATTTT. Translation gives CASSDIGRGGSGNTIYF.

Written as DNA, the CDR3 is TGTGCCAGTAGTATTCTGGCGGGGACTAATGAGCAGTTCTTC. Its translation: CASSILAGTNEQFF. V gene TRBV19 combines with J gene TRBJ2-1; TRBD2 is a possible D gene (6 bases). This CDR3 has 14 residues. Trimming left V 3 bases short and J 7 bases short, with 13 bases between. The germline gives CDR1 LNHDA, CDR2 SQIVND (reference sequence).

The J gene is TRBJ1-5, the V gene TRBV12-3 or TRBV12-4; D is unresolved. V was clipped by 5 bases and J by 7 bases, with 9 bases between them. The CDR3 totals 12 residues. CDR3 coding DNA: TGTGCCAGCAGTCACTTGAGGCAGCCCCAGCATTTT. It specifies CASSHLRQPQHF.

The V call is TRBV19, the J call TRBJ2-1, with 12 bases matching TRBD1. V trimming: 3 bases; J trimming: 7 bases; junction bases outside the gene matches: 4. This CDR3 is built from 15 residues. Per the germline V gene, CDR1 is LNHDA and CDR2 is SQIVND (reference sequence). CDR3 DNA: TGTGCCAGTAGTATGGGGACAGGGGGCTGGAATGAGCAGTTCTTC. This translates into CASSMGTGGWNEQFF.

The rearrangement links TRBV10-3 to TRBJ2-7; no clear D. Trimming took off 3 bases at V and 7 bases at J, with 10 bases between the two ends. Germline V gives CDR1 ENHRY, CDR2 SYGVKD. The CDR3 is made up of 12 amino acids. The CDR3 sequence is CAISDGAREQYF. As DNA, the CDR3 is TGTGCCATCAGTGACGGAGCGCGGGAGCAGTACTTC.

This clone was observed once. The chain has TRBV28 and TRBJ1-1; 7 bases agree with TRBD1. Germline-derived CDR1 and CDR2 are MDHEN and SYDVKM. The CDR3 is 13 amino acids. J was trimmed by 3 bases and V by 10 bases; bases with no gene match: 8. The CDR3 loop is CANQRGPYTEAFF. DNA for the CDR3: TGTGCCAACCAGAGGGGGCCCTACACTGAAGCTTTCTTT.

This CDR3 reads CASSRRAGGGSGNTIYF. The CDR3 coding sequence is TGTGCCAGCAGCCGACGGGCTGGGGGGGGCTCTGGAAACACCATATATTTT. The V and J genes are TRBV27 and TRBJ1-3, with D tentatively TRBD1 (5 bases). There are 17 residues in the CDR3. Germline CDR1 and CDR2: MNHEY and SMNVEV (reference sequence). V lost 6 bases to trimming and J lost 0 bases, with 18 bases between them.

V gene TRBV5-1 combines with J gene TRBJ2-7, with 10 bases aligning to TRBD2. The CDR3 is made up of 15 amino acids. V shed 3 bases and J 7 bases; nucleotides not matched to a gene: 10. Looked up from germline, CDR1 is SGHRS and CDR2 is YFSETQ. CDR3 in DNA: TGCGCCAGCAGCTGGGATCTAGCGGGAGTTGAGGAGCAGTACTTC. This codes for CASSWDLAGVEEQYF.

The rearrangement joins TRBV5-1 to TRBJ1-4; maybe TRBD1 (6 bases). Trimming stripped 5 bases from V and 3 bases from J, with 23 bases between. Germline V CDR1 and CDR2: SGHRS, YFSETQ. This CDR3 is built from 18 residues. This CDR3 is CASSPTGAPPAPNEKLFF. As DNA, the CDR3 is TGCGCCAGCAGTCCAACGGGGGCCCCCCCCGCCCCTAATGAAAAACTGTTTTTT.

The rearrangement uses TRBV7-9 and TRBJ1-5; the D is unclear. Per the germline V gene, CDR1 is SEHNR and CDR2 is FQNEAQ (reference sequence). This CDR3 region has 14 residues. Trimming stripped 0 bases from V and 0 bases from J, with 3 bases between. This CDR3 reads CASSLAGSNQPQHF. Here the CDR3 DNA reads TGTGCCAGCAGCTTAGCGGGTAGCAATCAGCCCCAGCATTTT.

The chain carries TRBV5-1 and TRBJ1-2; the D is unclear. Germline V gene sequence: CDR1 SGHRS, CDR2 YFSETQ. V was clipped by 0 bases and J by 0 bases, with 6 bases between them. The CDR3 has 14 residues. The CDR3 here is CASSLEGTNYGYTF. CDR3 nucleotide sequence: TGCGCCAGCAGCTTGGAGGGTACTAACTATGGCTACACCTTC.